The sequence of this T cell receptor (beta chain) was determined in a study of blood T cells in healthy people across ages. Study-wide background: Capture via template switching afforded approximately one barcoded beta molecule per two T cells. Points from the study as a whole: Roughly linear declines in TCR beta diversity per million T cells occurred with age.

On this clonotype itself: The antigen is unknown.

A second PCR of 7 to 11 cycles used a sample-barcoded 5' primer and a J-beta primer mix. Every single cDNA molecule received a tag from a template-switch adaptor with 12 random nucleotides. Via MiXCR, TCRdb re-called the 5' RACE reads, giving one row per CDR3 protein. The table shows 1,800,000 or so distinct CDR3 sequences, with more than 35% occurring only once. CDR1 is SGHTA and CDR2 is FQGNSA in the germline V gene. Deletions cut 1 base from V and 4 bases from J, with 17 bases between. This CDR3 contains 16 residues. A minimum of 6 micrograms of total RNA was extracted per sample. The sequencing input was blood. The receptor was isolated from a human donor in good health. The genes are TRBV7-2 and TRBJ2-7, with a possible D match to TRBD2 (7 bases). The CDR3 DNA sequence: TGTGCCAGCAGCTTAGGAGGGGGGGGTAGCGGGTACGAGCAGTACTTC. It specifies CASSLGGGGSGYEQYF. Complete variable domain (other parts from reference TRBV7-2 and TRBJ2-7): GAGVSQSPSNKVTEKGKDVELRCDPISGHTALYWYRQSLGQGLEFLIYFQGNSAPDKSGLPSDRFSAERTGGSVSTLTIQRTQQEDSAVYLCASSLGGGGSGYEQYFGPGTRLTVT.